This T cell receptor beta chain was found in a study of spatial heterogeneity in lung cancer. Overall study: Available follow-up PBMC samples, collected a median of roughly 22 months post-resection, were sequenced. Combinations of a unique TCR and a UMI were tallied in raw reads, and on average each appeared more than ten times.

Germline V gene data show CDR1 as SNHLY and CDR2 as FYNNEI. Deletions cut 2 bases from V and 9 bases from J, with 5 bases between. CDR3 length: 11 amino acids. This clonotype came up many times. Its target is unknown. TCRdb re-analysed the 5' RACE reads in MiXCR, keeping a single row per CDR3 protein. The sample consists of more than 15,000 distinct CDR3 sequences, just under 6.5% of them appearing once. Sample time point: blood at routine non-recurrence follow-up after resection. TCRs were sequenced from unsorted whole RNA of tumor, nontumor lung or PBMC. Study observations and caveats: At resection, ubiquitous expanded tumor TCRs appeared in blood more than at follow-up.

The clonotype was recovered from a male donor with early-stage non-small cell lung cancer. The chain joins TRBV2 to TRBJ2-1; D is unclear. This specimen was PBMCs, taken at follow-up. The CDR3 DNA is TGTGCCAGCAGTGAATACGCTGAGCAGTTCTTC. This gives the protein CASSEYAEQFF.